This TCR beta chain was profiled in a study of cytomegalovirus exposure and HLA in healthy donors. Notes on the study in general: A likely sequencing artifact accounted for one observed cluster of highly shared sequence variants. Analysis was carried out at a later point, and it linked a missense DCLRE1C variant to TCR beta V- and J-gene trimming.

There were likely unrecorded immune exposures, though donors were nominally healthy when sampled. Concerning this clone itself: Its antigen is not identified.

From germline, CDR1 is MNHNS and CDR2 SASEGT. This CDR3 spans 14 amino acids. With 6 bases removed from V and 4 bases from J, the gap between germline ends came to 15 bases. The PCR made use of 60 Vbeta and 13 Jbeta primers. Assay used: immunoSEQ multiplex PCR; TCRdb lists only in-frame clones, some missing. Found here are 200,000 to 250,000 clones, approximately 70% of them singletons; the top ten hold 1.5% to 2%. Sequencing was carried out using PBMCs. The source of this sequence is a woman aged 30 to 39 in good health and CMV-seronegative. V gene TRBV6-1 combines with J gene TRBJ1-1; D is unresolved. The CDR3 spells CASSPTDLGTEAFF. The DNA of the CDR3 is TGTGCCAGCAGCCCTACCGACTTGGGCACTGAAGCTTTCTTT.